The clone carrying this T cell receptor beta chain was seen a handful of times. This sample is drawn from a study of cytotoxic CD8 clonotypes in ibrutinib-treated CLL. Measured with immunoSEQ multiplex PCR; TCRdb has only the in-frame clones, and not every one. Of just over 200,000 clones listed, just over 70% were seen once; the top ten hold approximately 6.3%. The sequence came from a human donor with chronic lymphocytic leukemia. The sample here was PBMCs, taken after 12 months of ibrutinib treatment.

The CDR3 DNA follows: TGTGCCAGCAGTGGAGGGAAAGGCGGGAACAATCAGCCCCAGCATTTT. It translates to CASSGGKGGNNQPQHF. This chain joins TRBV6-1 and TRBJ1-5; D uncertain. V lost 4 bases to trimming and J lost 3 bases, with 16 bases between them. The CDR3 covers 16 residues. In germline, CDR1 is MNHNS, CDR2 SASEGT.